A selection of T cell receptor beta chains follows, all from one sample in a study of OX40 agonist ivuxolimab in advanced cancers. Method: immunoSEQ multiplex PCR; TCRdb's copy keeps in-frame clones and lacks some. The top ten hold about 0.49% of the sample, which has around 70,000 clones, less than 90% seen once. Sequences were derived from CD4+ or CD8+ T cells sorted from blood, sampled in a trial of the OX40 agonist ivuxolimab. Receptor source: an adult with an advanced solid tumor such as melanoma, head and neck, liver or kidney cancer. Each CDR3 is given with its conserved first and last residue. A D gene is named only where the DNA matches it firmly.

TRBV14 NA CASSQVGEQYF
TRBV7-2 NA CASSLGQAVDTQYF
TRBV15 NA CATSRERGIYNEQFF
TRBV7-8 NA CASSLGHRKMNTEAFF
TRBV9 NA CASSASGRPQAQYF
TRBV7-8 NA CASSPADYLLPYEQYF
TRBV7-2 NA CASSPSLRTDTQYF
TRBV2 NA CASSAGRGPGRLNTEAFF
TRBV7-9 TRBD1 CASIPGTGIGETQYF
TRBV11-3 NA CASSLTSPYGDTQYF
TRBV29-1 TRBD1 CSVGDREEQYF
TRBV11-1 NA CASSLQPSTDTQYF
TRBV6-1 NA CASLRGGANTEAFF
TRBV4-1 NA CATRAPLANEKLFF
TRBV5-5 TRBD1 CASSPGQGYTIYF
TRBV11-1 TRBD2 CASSSTPGTSGGGYNEQFF
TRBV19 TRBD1 CASSRGQGYEQYF
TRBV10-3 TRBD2 CAISRAGDSTDTQYF
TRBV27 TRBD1 CASRTGTGSNQPQHF
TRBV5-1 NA CASSLGQSTSYNSPLHF
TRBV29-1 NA CSVTGNQETQYF
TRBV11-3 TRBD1 CASSPGQGTRREKLFF
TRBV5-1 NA CASSPGRAMNTEAFF
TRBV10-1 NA CASSEGRRGYEQYF
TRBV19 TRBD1 CASKYMAGTGIDYGYTF